This TCR beta chain was recorded in a study of T-cell memory formation after mild COVID-19. It was 5'RACE with constant-segment primers that produced the TCR alpha and TCR beta cDNA libraries, which carried sample barcodes and UMIs. MiXCR, applied by TCRdb to the 5' RACE reads, yields one record per CDR3 protein. The sample includes hundreds of thousands of distinct CDR3 sequences, roughly 8.2% seen only once; the top ten take approximately 23%. This clonotype has more than one count but fewer than ten. CDR3 length: 16 amino acids. Looked up from germline, CDR1 is SEHNR and CDR2 is FQNEAQ (reference sequence). With V trimmed by 7 bases and J by 0 bases, 5 bases remained unmatched.

The source is a man aged 18 to 30 who had mild COVID-19 (a few samples of this study predate the infection). Cell type and time point are not known. The chain joins TRBV7-9 to TRBJ1-6; 8 bases align to TRBD1. The sample taken for sequencing was PBMCs or a T cell subset sorted from them (not recorded which). The CDR3 here is CASTVRGPSYNSPLHF. DNA for the CDR3: TGTGCCAGCACCGTCAGGGGGCCCTCCTATAATTCACCCCTCCACTTT.